The text below deals with one T cell receptor (beta chain). Compared with germline, one end of the junction differs, possibly owing to a read error. The sample belongs to a study of Ad26.COV2.S vaccination and SARS-CoV-2 variants. Turning to the study itself: Participant was drawn from the COV1001 Ad26.COV2.S trial arm. Doses of Ad26.COV2.S were injected into muscle once or twice, 56 days apart.

The CDR3 spans 12 residues. This table comes from immunoSEQ multiplex PCR, and its TCRdb copy is limited to in-frame clones, with some not included. There are more than 300,000 clones in the sample; roughly nine tenths occur only once, and 6.4% lies in the top ten. Described treatment: some 20 received Ad26.COV2.S at low or high dose, single or two shots; roughly five received placebo; per-sample allocation not given. Specimens were obtained on day 63 following the first vaccine or placebo injection. The chain couples TRBV12-3 or TRBV12-4 to TRBJ1-5; D may be TRBD1 (6 bases). The source was peripheral blood, collected in a trial of Ad26.COV2.S vaccine versus placebo. This TCR derives from a person aged 18 to 59 who received the Ad26.COV2.S COVID-19 vaccine or a placebo. The CDR3 bases are TGTGCCAGCAGTTCACAGGGTACCGGCTGGTATTTT. Protein: CASSSQGTGWYF.